This TCR beta chain stems from a study of T-cell reconstitution after alpha-beta-depleted transplantation in children. From germline, CDR1 is MDHEN and CDR2 SYDVKM. Unmatched junction bases numbered 7, after V lost 8 bases and J lost 0 bases. The CDR3 is 15 amino acids. This clonotype was seen at least ten times. Preparation of the TCRbeta library involved a method that used unique molecular identifiers. Each CDR3 protein gets one entry after TCRdb re-called the PCR reads with MiXCR. Altogether 400,000 to 500,000 distinct CDR3 sequences are present, about a tenth being singletons, with the ten largest covering about 5%.

The sequence derives from a human donor who donated a stem cell graft to a child with acute myeloid leukemia. Sequencing used PBMCs from the stem cell graft donor, obtained from the stem cell graft. The rearrangement links TRBV28 to TRBJ1-3; the match to TRBD1 covers 7 bases. The CDR3 region is CASQTGPSSGNTIYF. Written as DNA, the CDR3 is TGTGCCAGCCAGACAGGGCCCAGCTCTGGAAACACCATATATTTT.